Below, 20 T cell receptor beta chains from the same sample are listed, as sequenced in a study of T cell changes during pregnancy in multiple sclerosis. Generated by immunoSEQ multiplex PCR, the TCRdb table keeps only in-frame clones and is missing some. The sample includes 100,000 to 130,000 clones, just under 95% of them seen just once. The material sequenced was peripheral blood, taken in the third trimester of pregnancy. These receptors originate from a female donor in good health, enrolled as a control in a pregnancy study.

V usage is TRBV10-3 and J usage is TRBJ2-7; 9 bases align to TRBD1. The CDR3 consists of 13 residues. V lost 6 bases and J lost 6; bases outside the gene matches: 6. Germline loops: CDR1 ENHRY, CDR2 SYGVKD. This chain's CDR3 is CAIRGDRAGEQYF. DNA for the CDR3: TGTGCCATCAGAGGGGACAGGGCTGGCGAGCAGTACTTC.

The chain joins TRBV19 to TRBJ2-2; 9 nucleotides match TRBD1. Germline CDR1 reads LNHDA; CDR2 reads SQIVND (reference sequence). This CDR3 is built from 16 residues. V gave up 5 bases and J gave up 4 bases; unmatched junction bases: 8. The CDR3 DNA sequence: TGTGCCAGTAGTTCCTACGGGACAGGGACCACCGGGGAGCTGTTTTTT. Amino acids: CASSSYGTGTTGELFF.

The chain combines TRBV27 with TRBJ2-5, with D possibly TRBD1 on 6 matching bases. The germline gives CDR1 MNHEY, CDR2 SMNVEV (reference sequence). The CDR3 contains 15 residues. Trimming took off 6 bases at V and 5 bases at J, with 19 bases between the two ends. CDR3 region: CASRWMGAAGETQYF. Written as DNA, the CDR3 is TGTGCCAGCAGATGGATGGGGGCGGCTGGGGAGACCCAGTACTTC.

In DNA form, the CDR3 reads TGTGCCAGCAGCCCAGCGGGGCCGGGAGAGACCCAGTACTTC. Translated, it gives CASSPAGPGETQYF. This chain links TRBV5-4 with TRBJ2-5, with 7 bases aligning to TRBD2. The germline CDR1 and CDR2 sequences are SGHNT and YYREEE (reference sequence). The CDR3 length is 14 residues. V was clipped by 4 bases and J by 4 bases; unmatched bases: 7.

This clone has more than one count but fewer than ten. V usage is TRBV5-4 and J usage is TRBJ2-2; D ambiguous. Trimming pared 0 bases from V and 5 bases from J, leaving 8 bases between. CDR3 length: 14 residues. Per germline, CDR1 SGHNT and CDR2 YYREEE (reference sequence). Here the CDR3 reads CASSLVGETGELFF. The CDR3 DNA sequence: TGTGCCAGCAGCTTGGTCGGAGAGACCGGGGAGCTGTTTTTT. Supplemented by reference TRBV5-4 and TRBJ2-2, the full variable domain reads ETGVTQSPTHLIKTRGQQVTLRCSSQSGHNTVSWYQQALGQGPQFIFQYYREEENGRGNFPPRFSGLQFPNYSSELNVNALELDDSALYLCASSLVGETGELFFGEGSRLTVL.

The chain employs TRBV6-1 and TRBJ2-7; maybe TRBD1 (6 bases). The V gene's germline CDR1 is MNHNS and CDR2 SASEGT. The CDR3 is made up of 14 amino acids. Trimming cost V 6 bases and J 7 bases, with 19 bases left between them. The CDR3 DNA follows: TGTGCCAGCAGAGAGACTGTTTGGGGGCCGGAGCAGTACTTC. This gives the protein CASRETVWGPEQYF.

V usage is TRBV15 and J usage is TRBJ1-5; tentative D call: TRBD1 (5 bases). Germline V CDR1 and CDR2: LNHNV, YYDKDF (reference sequence). V lost 0 bases and J lost 2, with 14 bases in between. CDR3 length equals 17 residues. Here the CDR3 reads CATSRDPSRAGNQPQHF. Written as DNA, the CDR3 is TGTGCCACCAGCAGAGATCCCAGCAGGGCGGGCAATCAGCCCCAGCATTTT.

CDR3 sequence reads: CASSTLGVNTEAFF. For the CDR3, the DNA is TGTGCCAGCAGTACCCTTGGAGTGAACACTGAAGCTTTCTTT. The rearrangement uses TRBV6-6 and TRBJ1-1; D is ambiguous. Trimming took off 5 bases at V and 0 bases at J, with 10 bases between the two ends. The CDR3 spans 14 residues. Germline-derived CDR1 and CDR2 are MNHNY and SVGAGI (reference sequence).

The rearrangement links TRBV4-1 to TRBJ1-1; 9 nucleotides agree with TRBD1. From germline, CDR1 is MGHRA and CDR2 YSYEKL. V dropped 1 base and J dropped 3; count of bases not matched to a gene: 9. The CDR3 spans 17 residues. CDR3 sequence (DNA): TGCGCCAGCAGCCAAGCGGAGGGGACAGGGATGCACACTGAAGCTTTCTTT. This encodes CASSQAEGTGMHTEAFF.

This sequence joins TRBV7-9 and TRBJ2-7, with 9 bases fitting TRBD1. Germline V lookup: CDR1 SEHNR, CDR2 FQNEAQ (reference sequence). After removal of 5 bases from V and 6 bases from J, the junction contained 8 bases not matched to a gene. There are 14 residues in the CDR3. CDR3 region: CASSLGQGNSEQYF. The CDR3 DNA reads as TGTGCCAGCAGCCTCGGACAGGGGAATAGCGAGCAGTACTTC.

This chain uses TRBV5-1 with TRBJ2-3; maybe TRBD1 (5 bases). V was trimmed by 0 bases and J by 3 bases, leaving 14 bases between them. Looked up from germline, CDR1 is SGHRS and CDR2 is YFSETQ. The CDR3 has 16 residues. The CDR3 sequence is CASSLDGRVSTDTQYF. CDR3 in DNA: TGCGCCAGCAGCTTGGATGGCAGGGTTTCTACAGATACGCAGTATTTT.

This rearrangement joins TRBV4-1 to TRBJ1-1; possibly TRBD1 for D (6 bases). Germline V CDR1 and CDR2: MGHRA, YSYEKL. The CDR3 is made up of 15 amino acids. V lost 1 base to trimming and J lost 1 base, with 10 bases between them. The CDR3 protein is CASSQATGWNTEAFF. The CDR3 coding sequence is TGCGCCAGCAGCCAAGCCACAGGGTGGAACACTGAAGCTTTCTTT.

The CDR3 protein is CASSQSRTDNQPQHF. CDR3 coding DNA: TGTGCCAGCAGCCAATCGCGGACAGACAATCAGCCCCAGCATTTT. The chain combines TRBV4-2 with TRBJ1-5; a possible D gene is TRBD1 (6 bases). CDR1 and CDR2 (germline): LGHNA, YNFKEQ. The CDR3 has 15 amino acids. Trimming pared 2 bases from V and 3 bases from J, leaving 11 bases between.

The chain links TRBV30 to TRBJ1-2; D is uncertain. The CDR3 contains 11 residues. CDR1 and CDR2 (germline): GTSNPN, SVGIG (reference sequence). V lost 8 bases, J lost 4 bases, and 11 bases lay in between. This chain's CDR3 is CAEGISYGYTF. The CDR3 DNA sequence: TGTGCCGAGGGAATTAGCTATGGCTACACCTTC.

This chain connects TRBV7-2 to TRBJ1-6; TRBD1 matches at 9 bases. V lost 4 bases, J lost 6 bases, and 4 bases stayed unmatched. The V gene's germline CDR1 is SGHTA and CDR2 FQGNSA. The CDR3 totals 15 residues. The CDR3 is CASSSGTGPNSPLHF. CDR3 nucleotide sequence: TGTGCCAGCAGCTCCGGGACAGGGCCTAATTCACCCCTCCACTTT.

The chain links TRBV27 to TRBJ1-2; 9 nucleotides match TRBD1. Unmatched junction bases numbered 9, after V lost 3 bases and J lost 4 bases. The CDR3 has 16 residues. CDR1 MNHEY and CDR2 SMNVEV come from the germline V gene (reference sequence). CDR3 bases: TGTGCCAGCAGTTTTTCCGGGACAGGGATAAGCTATGGCTACACCTTC. Its protein is CASSFSGTGISYGYTF.

J is TRBJ1-5 and V is TRBV4-3; D ambiguous. CDR3 length: 15 residues. Trimming took off 1 base at V and 7 bases at J, with 14 bases between the two ends. Germline CDR1 and CDR2: LGHNA and YSLEER. In DNA form, the CDR3 reads TGCGCCAGCAGCCAAGTGGGCGGGATCGGGCAGCCCCAGCATTTT. This translates into CASSQVGGIGQPQHF.

The V call is TRBV5-4, the J call TRBJ2-5, with TRBD2 identical over 7 bases. The CDR3 runs 15 residues. The germline gives CDR1 SGHNT, CDR2 YYREEE (reference sequence). Losses at the gene ends were 4 bases for V and 4 bases for J; bases not matched to a gene: 10. CDR3 loop: CASSIDGGGSETQYF. CDR3 bases: TGTGCCAGCAGCATAGATGGGGGGGGGTCAGAGACCCAGTACTTC.

This sequence joins TRBV7-2 and TRBJ2-1, with 10 bases that match TRBD2. Losses at the gene ends were 2 bases for V and 6 bases for J; bases not matched to a gene: 7. Looked up from germline, CDR1 is SGHTA and CDR2 is FQGNSA. This CDR3 contains 16 residues. CDR3 sequence (DNA): TGTGCCAGCAGCTTAAGTTCGAGCGGGGGGGCCAATGAGCAGTTCTTC. This codes for CASSLSSSGGANEQFF. Drawing the rest from reference TRBV7-2 and TRBJ2-1, the complete variable domain is GAGVSQSPSNKVTEKGKDVELRCDPISGHTALYWYRQSLGQGLEFLIYFQGNSAPDKSGLPSDRFSAERTGGSVSTLTIQRTQQEDSAVYLCASSLSSSGGANEQFFGPGTRLTVL.

The J gene is TRBJ2-7, the V gene TRBV11-3, with TRBD1 matching 8 bases. The V and J ends lost 5 bases and 3 bases, in that order; junction bases with no gene match: 12. The germline V gene has CDR1 SGHNT and CDR2 YENEEA. This CDR3 contains 16 residues. This chain's CDR3 is CASSADRDRPVYEQYF. CDR3 bases: TGTGCCAGCAGCGCAGACCGGGACAGGCCAGTCTACGAGCAGTACTTC.